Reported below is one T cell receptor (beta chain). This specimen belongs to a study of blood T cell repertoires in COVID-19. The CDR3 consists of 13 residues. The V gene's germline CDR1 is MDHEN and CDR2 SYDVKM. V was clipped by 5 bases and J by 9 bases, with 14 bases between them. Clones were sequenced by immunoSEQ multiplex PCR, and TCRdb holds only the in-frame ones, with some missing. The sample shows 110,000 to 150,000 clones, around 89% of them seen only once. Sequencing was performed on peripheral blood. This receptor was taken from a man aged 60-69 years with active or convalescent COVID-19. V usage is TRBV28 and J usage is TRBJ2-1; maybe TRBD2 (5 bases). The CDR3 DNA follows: TGTGCCAGCAGTACGGGGTTTGCTACTGAGCAGTTCTTC. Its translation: CASSTGFATEQFF.